This TCR beta chain was observed in a study of PD-1 blockade in mismatch repair-deficient tumors. At the level of the study: Patients had about 13 mismatch repair-deficient cancer types and were previously treated and progressing.

TCRdb's copy holds only in-frame clones and misses some; the assay was immunoSEQ multiplex PCR. The data hold 60,000 to 75,000 clones, with approximately 88% observed a single time. This clone was observed a single time. Specimen: peripheral blood, collected 52 weeks after starting pembrolizumab. This TCR was recovered from an adult with mismatch repair-deficient cancer.

DNA of the CDR3: TGTGCCAGCAGTTTCGGGGGGGCCTACAATGAGCAGTTCTTC. This sequence encodes CASSFGGAYNEQFF. The genes are TRBV28 and TRBJ2-1, with 8 bases aligning to TRBD2. The germline gives CDR1 MDHEN, CDR2 SYDVKM. The CDR3 runs to 14 residues. J lost 2 bases, V lost 3 bases, and 0 bases had no gene match.